The 30 T cell receptor beta chains presented below share a single source sample, sequenced in a study of T-cell memory formation after mild COVID-19. TCRdb analysed the 5' RACE reads with MiXCR anew, one entry per CDR3 protein. The table lists 400,000 or so distinct CDR3 sequences, 20% to 25% of them singletons. The source material was PBMCs or a T cell subset sorted from them (not recorded which). These receptor sequences come from an adult woman who had mild COVID-19 (a few samples of this study predate the infection). Cell type and time point are not known.

V and J are TRBV12-3 or TRBV12-4 and TRBJ1-4; 9 bases line up with TRBD1. The CDR3 runs to 15 residues. The V and J ends lost 7 bases and 5 bases, in that order; junction bases with no gene match: 8. Here the CDR3 reads CASTIKQGANEKLFF. Here the CDR3 DNA reads TGTGCCAGCACCATCAAACAGGGGGCGAATGAAAAACTGTTTTTT.

The chain recombines TRBV4-2 with TRBJ1-1; D possibly corresponds to TRBD1 (5 bases). The CDR3 consists of 15 residues. V was pared by 3 bases and J by 6 bases, with 17 bases between. Germline-derived CDR1 and CDR2 are LGHNA and YNFKEQ. The CDR3 nucleotides read TGTGCCAGCAGCCACGATGGGACGGCTAGACCTGAAGCTTTCTTT. Its translation: CASSHDGTARPEAFF.

Ten or more counts support this clonotype. This chain connects TRBV4-3 to TRBJ2-7; unclear D gene. The V gene lost 1 base and the J gene lost 2 bases, with 9 bases spanning the gap. CDR3 length equals 14 residues. The V gene's germline CDR1 is LGHNA and CDR2 YSLEER. DNA for the CDR3: TGCGCCAGCAGCCAAGGGGAAGCGACCTACGAGCAGTACTTC. Encoded protein: CASSQGEATYEQYF.

In this sample, this clonotype turned up a few times. The chain joins TRBV19 to TRBJ1-1; no firm D call. V lost 1 base and J lost 1, with 4 bases in between. This CDR3 comprises 13 residues. The germline V gene has CDR1 LNHDA and CDR2 SQIVND (reference sequence). As DNA, the CDR3 is TGTGCCAGTAGTATAGGGGGGAACACTGAAGCTTTCTTT. This sequence encodes CASSIGGNTEAFF. The full variable domain, its missing parts supplied by reference TRBV19 and TRBJ1-1, is DGGITQSPKYLFRKEGQNVTLSCEQNLNHDAMYWYRQDPGQGLRLIYYSQIVNDFQKGDIAEGYSVSREKKESFPLTVTSAQKNPTAFYLCASSIGGNTEAFFGQGTRLTVV.

The J gene is TRBJ1-2, the V gene TRBV2; D remains ambiguous. V lost 3 bases and J lost 1, with 9 bases in between. Per the germline V gene, CDR1 is SNHLY and CDR2 is FYNNEI. This CDR3 comprises 14 residues. The CDR3: CASSDIGNNYGYTF. The CDR3 DNA reads as TGTGCCAGCAGTGATATTGGGAATAACTATGGCTACACCTTC.

This chain links TRBV29-1 with TRBJ2-7, with D hard to call. V lost 3 bases to trimming and J lost 6 bases, with 9 bases between them. This CDR3 spans 11 amino acids. Germline V CDR1 and CDR2: SQVTM, ANQGSEA. The CDR3 sequence is CSVDTAGEQYF. CDR3 coding DNA: TGCAGCGTTGATACCGCTGGCGAGCAGTACTTC.

V usage is TRBV5-1 and J usage is TRBJ2-1, with D possibly matching TRBD2 (6 bases). Deletions cut 4 bases from V and 0 bases from J, with 11 bases between. The V gene's germline CDR1 is SGHRS and CDR2 YFSETQ. This CDR3 is built from 15 residues. CDR3 sequence: CASSPIGGSYNEQFF. The CDR3 DNA sequence: TGCGCCAGCAGCCCTATCGGGGGCTCCTACAATGAGCAGTTCTTC. The complete variable domain, with remaining parts taken from reference TRBV5-1 and TRBJ2-1, reads KAGVTQTPRYLIKTRGQQVTLSCSPISGHRSVSWYQQTPGQGLQFLFEYFSETQRNKGNFPGRFSGRQFSNSRSEMNVSTLELGDSALYLCASSPIGGSYNEQFFGPGTRLTVL.

This clonotype has a handful of counts. The V call is TRBV20-1, the J call TRBJ2-1, with 9 bases fitting TRBD2. The ends lost 3 bases at V and 3 bases at J; junction bases unmatched: 6. The V gene's germline CDR1 is DFQATT and CDR2 SNEGSKA (reference sequence). The CDR3 loop spans 15 amino acids. The CDR3, as DNA: TGCAGTGCTAGGTCCGGGACTAGCCACTACAATGAGCAGTTCTTC. This translates into CSARSGTSHYNEQFF.

The rearrangement joins TRBV10-3 to TRBJ2-3; TRBD2 matches at 11 bases. With 5 bases clipped from V and 0 bases from J, the junction kept 10 bases outside the gene matches. The V gene's germline CDR1 is ENHRY and CDR2 SYGVKD. The CDR3 contains 18 residues. The CDR3 DNA reads TGTGCCATCAGTTCTGGGCTGACTAGCGGGGCTAGCACAGATACGCAGTATTTT. Its protein is CAISSGLTSGASTDTQYF.

The table lists this clonotype with a few counts. The chain recombines TRBV29-1 with TRBJ2-1, with D possibly matching TRBD2 (6 bases). This CDR3 is 14 amino acids long. V was trimmed by 5 bases and J by 8 bases, leaving 19 bases between them. Germline-derived CDR1 and CDR2 are SQVTM and ANQGSEA. CDR3 DNA: TGCAGCGTTTTACTGGGACTCAACAGCGATGAGCAGTTCTTC. Translated, it gives CSVLLGLNSDEQFF.

This clonotype was counted a few times. A much larger clone is a single base away; this may be a read error. The chain employs TRBV27 and TRBJ2-7; D remains unclear. The CDR3 spans 11 residues. The V and J ends lost 4 bases and 4 bases respectively, with 5 bases between them. The V gene's germline CDR1 is MNHEY and CDR2 SMNVEV (reference sequence). The CDR3 loop is CASSSKYEQYF. CDR3 nucleotides: TGTGCCAGCAGTTCCAAATACGAGCAGTACTTC.

This clonotype turned up a few times. V and J are TRBV5-1 and TRBJ2-7; 8 nucleotides match TRBD1. CDR1 SGHRS and CDR2 YFSETQ come from the germline V gene. V shed 7 bases and J 0 bases; nucleotides not matched to a gene: 6. This CDR3 region has 14 residues. Written as DNA, the CDR3 is TGCGCCAGCGGCTGGACAGGGCACTCCTACGAGCAGTACTTC. This translates into CASGWTGHSYEQYF.

The gene calls are TRBV20-1 and TRBJ2-7, with 9 bases identical to TRBD1. CDR1 is DFQATT, CDR2 SNEGSKA, per germline (reference sequence). The trim removed 3 bases at V and 4 bases at J, leaving 7 bases unmatched. The CDR3 spans 14 residues. Here the CDR3 reads CSARGGQGKYEQYF. Written as DNA, the CDR3 is TGCAGTGCTAGGGGGGGACAGGGAAAATACGAGCAGTACTTC.

This clonotype is a singleton in its sample. This rearrangement joins TRBV7-9 to TRBJ2-1; 12 positions match TRBD2. There are 15 residues in the CDR3. Germline values: CDR1 SEHNR, CDR2 FQNEAQ (reference sequence). V lost 3 bases and J lost 11; bases outside the gene matches: 8. For the CDR3, the DNA is TGTGCCAGCAGCTTTCCCCTAGCGGGGGGGTCCAAGCAGTTCTTC. It specifies CASSFPLAGGSKQFF.

At least ten counts were recorded for this clonotype. The chain joins TRBV20-1 to TRBJ2-3; the D call may be TRBD1 or TRBD2 (7 bases each). V was cut by 5 bases and J by 1 base, with 22 bases left in between. CDR3 length: 17 residues. In germline, CDR1 is DFQATT, CDR2 SNEGSKA (reference sequence). The CDR3 reads CSASGGDSTSRTDTQYF. The CDR3 coding sequence is TGCAGTGCTTCAGGGGGGGACTCGACTAGCCGCACAGATACGCAGTATTTT.

The chain carries TRBV3-1 and TRBJ2-3; 9 bases align to TRBD2. The CDR3 runs 15 residues. Germline-derived CDR1 and CDR2 are LGHDT and YNNKEL (reference sequence). The trim removed 3 bases at V and 9 bases at J, leaving 10 bases unmatched. This CDR3 is CASSHSGSRRLTQYF. For the CDR3, the DNA is TGTGCCAGCAGCCATAGCGGGAGCCGGCGCCTAACGCAGTATTTT.

The chain is built from TRBV7-2 and TRBJ1-6; 8 bases are a match to TRBD1. V shed 1 base and J 9 bases; nucleotides not matched to a gene: 5. CDR3 length: 15 amino acids. Germline-derived CDR1 and CDR2 are SGHTA and FQGNSA. In DNA, the CDR3 is TGTGCCAGCAGCTTAGGGACAGGGTTGGGTTCACCCCTCCACTTT. Encoded protein: CASSLGTGLGSPLHF.

The chain is built from TRBV5-1 and TRBJ1-3; tentatively, D is TRBD1 (5 bases). Germline assignment: CDR1 SGHRS and CDR2 YFSETQ. Trimming stripped 4 bases from V and 9 bases from J, with 11 bases between. CDR3 length: 12 amino acids. The CDR3 nucleotides read TGCGCCAGCAGCCAGACCGGGGGCACCATATATTTT. Encoded protein: CASSQTGGTIYF.

In this sample, this clonotype turned up a few times. This chain joins TRBV10-3 and TRBJ2-7; 16 bases align to TRBD2. The CDR3 extends over 18 amino acids. CDR1 ENHRY and CDR2 SYGVKD come from the germline V gene. The J segment lost 2 bases and the V segment lost 2 bases, leaving 6 bases of the junction unmatched. CDR3 loop: CAISEPPGLAGGTYEQYF. Written as DNA, the CDR3 is TGTGCCATCAGTGAGCCTCCGGGACTAGCGGGAGGGACCTACGAGCAGTACTTC.

The V call is TRBV3-1, the J call TRBJ1-2; a possible D gene is TRBD1 (5 bases). Germline-derived CDR1 and CDR2 are LGHDT and YNNKEL (reference sequence). The length of the CDR3 is 15 residues. Trimming removed 4 bases at V and 7 bases at J, with 19 bases between. CDR3 in DNA: TGTGCCAGCAGCCTGGCGGCAAACACAGGCTTTGGCTACACCTTC. Protein sequence: CASSLAANTGFGYTF.

The chain links TRBV9 to TRBJ2-7, with 11 positions matching TRBD2. V trimming: 0 bases; J trimming: 7 bases; junction bases outside the gene matches: 12. The CDR3 covers 17 residues. Per germline, CDR1 SGDLS and CDR2 YYNGEE. CDR3 region: CASSVDPLAGGPREQYF. Here the CDR3 DNA reads TGTGCCAGCAGCGTAGACCCCTTAGCGGGAGGGCCCAGGGAGCAGTACTTC.

This clonotype was counted many times. The chain uses TRBV18 and TRBJ1-2, with D unclear. Germline loops: CDR1 KGHSH, CDR2 LQKENI. The V and J ends lost 0 bases and 2 bases respectively, with 4 bases between them. This CDR3 comprises 13 residues. As DNA, the CDR3 is TGTGCCAGCTCACCACCTTCGAACTATGGCTACACCTTC. Protein: CASSPPSNYGYTF.

In this sample, this clonotype turned up a few times. The chain is built from TRBV12-3 or TRBV12-4 and TRBJ2-1, with TRBD1 identical over 9 bases. Trimming removed 0 bases from V and 8 bases from J; junction bases left unmatched: 5. The CDR3 spans 15 residues. DNA of the CDR3: TGTGCCAGCAGTTTAGCCGGGACAGGGATACATGAGCAGTTCTTC. Its translation: CASSLAGTGIHEQFF.

The CDR3 region is CASREEGALTGELFF. CDR3 sequence (DNA): TGCGCCAGCAGGGAAGAGGGGGCCTTAACCGGGGAGCTGTTTTTT. V and J are TRBV5-1 and TRBJ2-2, with 7 bases matching TRBD1. Germline CDR1 reads SGHRS; CDR2 reads YFSETQ. With V trimmed by 5 bases and J by 5 bases, 9 bases remained unmatched. This CDR3 is 15 amino acids long.

V and J are TRBV30 and TRBJ2-3; 7 bases are shared with TRBD2. The CDR3 contains 15 residues. Germline lookup yields CDR1 GTSNPN and CDR2 SVGIG (reference sequence). Losses at the gene ends were 0 bases for V and 0 bases for J; bases not matched to a gene: 3. CDR3: CAWSVTSASTDTQYF. CDR3 sequence (DNA): TGTGCCTGGAGTGTAACTAGCGCTAGCACAGATACGCAGTATTTT.

Comments on this clonotype: The germline gene is not matched at one end of the junction; a read error may be the cause. This chain uses TRBV9 with TRBJ1-2, with D hard to call. This CDR3 is built from 13 residues. Germline assignment: CDR1 SGDLS and CDR2 YYNGEE. CDR3 amino acids: CASSDGGGPLFSF. The CDR3 DNA sequence: TGTGCCAGCAGCGACGGTGGAGGGCCCTTATTCTCCTTC.

This chain uses TRBV20-1 with TRBJ1-5; D uncertain. V shed 0 bases and J shed 4 bases, with 7 bases lying between them. Per the germline V gene, CDR1 is DFQATT and CDR2 is SNEGSKA (reference sequence). This CDR3 is 13 amino acids long. Here the CDR3 reads CSARDQLNQPQHF. The DNA for the CDR3 is TGCAGTGCTAGAGATCAACTTAATCAGCCCCAGCATTTT.

CDR3 DNA: TGCGCCAGCAGCTTGGTTGGGGCCGAGCAGTACTTC. Protein sequence: CASSLVGAEQYF. The rearrangement uses TRBV5-1 and TRBJ2-7; a possible D gene is TRBD1 (5 bases). Looked up from germline, CDR1 is SGHRS and CDR2 is YFSETQ. The CDR3 extends over 12 amino acids. V shed 0 bases and J shed 6 bases, with 7 bases lying between them.

The chain has TRBV6-6 and TRBJ2-7; 12 positions agree with TRBD1. The CDR3 covers 15 residues. Germline V gene data show CDR1 as MNHNY and CDR2 as SVGAGI (reference sequence). Trimming took 4 bases from V and 7 from J; bases not matched to a gene: 8. CDR3 nucleotide sequence: TGTGCCAGCAGTTTGGTGGGACAGGGGGCGCGGGAGCAGTACTTC. Its translation: CASSLVGQGAREQYF.

The chain uses TRBV6-5 and TRBJ2-1; D is unclear. V lost 0 bases to trimming and J lost 9 bases, with 3 bases between them. The germline V gene has CDR1 MNHEY and CDR2 SVGAGI. The CDR3 loop spans 11 amino acids. CDR3 sequence: CASSYSSEQFF. The CDR3 DNA reads as TGTGCCAGCAGTTACTCGTCTGAGCAGTTCTTC.